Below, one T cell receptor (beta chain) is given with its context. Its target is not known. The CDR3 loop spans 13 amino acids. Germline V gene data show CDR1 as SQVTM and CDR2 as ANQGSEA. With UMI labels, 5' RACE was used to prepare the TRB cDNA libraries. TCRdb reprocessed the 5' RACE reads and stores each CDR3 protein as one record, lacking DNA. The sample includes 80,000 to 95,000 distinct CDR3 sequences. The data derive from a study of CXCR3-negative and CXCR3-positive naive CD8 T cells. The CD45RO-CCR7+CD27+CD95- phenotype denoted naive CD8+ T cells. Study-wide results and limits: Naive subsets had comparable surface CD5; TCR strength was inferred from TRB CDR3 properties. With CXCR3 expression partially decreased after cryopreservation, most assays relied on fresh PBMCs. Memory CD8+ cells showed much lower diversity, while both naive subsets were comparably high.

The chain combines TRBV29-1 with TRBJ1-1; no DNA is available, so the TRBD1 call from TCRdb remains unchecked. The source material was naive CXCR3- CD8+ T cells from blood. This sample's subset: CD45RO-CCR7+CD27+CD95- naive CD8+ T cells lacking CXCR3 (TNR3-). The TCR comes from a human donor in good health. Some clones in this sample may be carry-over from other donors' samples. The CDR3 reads CSALGTENTEAFF.